The 20 T cell receptor beta chains given below trace back to one sample, sequenced in a study of cytomegalovirus exposure and HLA in healthy donors (dated by TCRdb to the late 2010s). The library was obtained by the immunoSEQ multiplex PCR assay. For the multiplex PCR, a mixture combining 60 forward primers for TCR Vbeta segments and 13 reverse primers for TCR Jbeta segments was used. TCRdb took this table from immuneACCESS and kept in-frame rearrangements with V and J called. Such tables lack part of the clones; where checked against another copy, unresolved V genes explain under half of the gap, and the rest is unexplained. The sample's table lists a count of tens of thousands of clones. The ten biggest clones cover 4% of the sample. What was sequenced was PBMCs. The origin of the receptors is a male donor in good health and CMV-seronegative.

The J gene is TRBJ2-2, the V gene TRBV7-2; TRBD2 might be the D (5 bases). The CDR3 is made up of 14 amino acids. CDR1 and CDR2 from the germline V gene are SGHTA and FQGNSA. The V end was cut by 2 bases, the J end by 4 bases, with 8 bases between. CDR3: CASSLIGSTGELFF. The CDR3 nucleotides are TGTGCCAGCAGCTTAATAGGGAGCACCGGGGAGCTGTTTTTT. The whole variable domain, remainder taken from reference TRBV7-2 and TRBJ2-2, is GAGVSQSPSNKVTEKGKDVELRCDPISGHTALYWYRQSLGQGLEFLIYFQGNSAPDKSGLPSDRFSAERTGGSVSTLTIQRTQQEDSAVYLCASSLIGSTGELFFGEGSRLTVL.

The chain carries TRBV11-1 and TRBJ1-3, with no clear D. This CDR3 has 14 amino acids. Trimming took 4 bases from V and 2 from J, leaving 9 bases between them. Germline CDR1 SGHAT, CDR2 FQDESV (reference sequence). The CDR3 sequence is CASSSQEAGNTIYF. For the CDR3, the DNA is TGTGCCAGCAGCTCCCAGGAGGCTGGAAACACCATATATTTT. The entire variable domain, with the rest obtained from reference TRBV11-1 and TRBJ1-3, is as follows: EAEVAQSPRYKITEKSQAVAFWCDPISGHATLYWYRQILGQGPELLVQFQDESVVDDSQLPKDRFSAERLKGVDSTLKIQPAELGDSAMYLCASSSQEAGNTIYFGEGSWLTVV.

This sequence joins TRBV18 and TRBJ1-5; D remains unclear. The germline gives CDR1 KGHSH, CDR2 LQKENI. Trimming shortened V by 3 bases and J by 2 bases, and 11 bases separated the two germline ends. This CDR3 is built from 15 residues. The CDR3: CASSPRIGGNQPQHF. The CDR3 bases are TGTGCCAGCTCACCTCGGATAGGAGGCAATCAGCCCCAGCATTTT. The whole variable domain, remainder taken from reference TRBV18 and TRBJ1-5, is NAGVMQNPRHLVRRRGQEARLRCSPMKGHSHVYWYRQLPEEGLKFMVYLQKENIIDESGMPKERFSAEFPKEGPSILRIQQVVRGDSAAYFCASSPRIGGNQPQHFGDGTRLSIL.

On this clone itself: This sample also contains other DNA sequences that code for the same CDR3. The rearrangement links TRBV7-2 to TRBJ2-3; D is uncertain. Germline CDR1 and CDR2: SGHTA and FQGNSA. This CDR3 has 13 amino acids. Deletions cut 5 bases from V and 7 bases from J, with 13 bases between. In nucleotides, the CDR3 is TGTGCCAGCAGCCCCCCCTCCAGAAATACGCAGTATTTT. Protein product: CASSPPSRNTQYF.

The chain uses TRBV7-9 and TRBJ2-7; 8 nucleotides match TRBD2. V lost 1 base, J lost 4 bases, and 0 bases stayed unmatched. The CDR3 covers 13 residues. From germline, CDR1 is SEHNR and CDR2 FQNEAQ (reference sequence). The CDR3, as DNA: TGTGCCAGCAGCTTAGGCGGGGGGTACGAGCAGTACTTC. It translates to CASSLGGGYEQYF. Combining the CDR3 with reference TRBV7-9 and TRBJ2-7 gives the whole variable domain DTGVSQNPRHKITKRGQNVTFRCDPISEHNRLYWYRQTLGQGPEFLTYFQNEAQLEKSRLLSDRFSAERPKGSFSTLEIQRTEQGDSAMYLCASSLGGGYEQYFGPGTRLTVT.

The V and J genes are TRBV9 and TRBJ2-5, with 9 bases identical to TRBD1. The CDR3 loop spans 15 amino acids. The junction had 8 bases not matched to a gene; V was cut back by 3 bases and J by 5 bases. Germline CDR1 is SGDLS and CDR2 is YYNGEE. CDR3 protein: CASSARDREWETQYF. CDR3 DNA sequence: TGTGCCAGCAGCGCACGGGACAGGGAGTGGGAGACCCAGTACTTC.

V is TRBV19 and J is TRBJ1-5; tentative D call: TRBD1 (5 bases). With 3 bases removed from V and 7 bases from J, the gap between germline ends came to 13 bases. The CDR3 has 14 residues. Germline CDR1 LNHDA, CDR2 SQIVND (reference sequence). The CDR3 protein is CASSMWAGRQPQHF. The CDR3 DNA follows: TGTGCCAGTAGTATGTGGGCAGGGCGACAGCCCCAGCATTTT.

V is TRBV5-6 and J is TRBJ2-2; 7 bases are shared with TRBD2. This CDR3 has 15 residues. The V and J ends lost 4 bases and 3 bases, in that order; junction bases with no gene match: 6. CDR1 and CDR2 (germline): SGHDT, YYEEEE. CDR3 coding DNA: TGTGCCAGCAGCCTGACTAGCTCTGACACCGGGGAGCTGTTTTTT. Its protein product is CASSLTSSDTGELFF.

The genes are TRBV29-1 and TRBJ2-5; 8 nucleotides agree with TRBD1. The trim removed 4 bases at V and 5 bases at J, leaving 12 bases unmatched. From germline, CDR1 is SQVTM and CDR2 ANQGSEA. The CDR3 extends over 15 amino acids. The CDR3, as DNA: TGCAGCGTTGGAGTGGCAGGGGGCCCTTTGGAGACCCAGTACTTC. Translation: CSVGVAGGPLETQYF.

The chain recombines TRBV4-2 with TRBJ2-1, with TRBD2 identical over 14 bases. CDR1 and CDR2 (germline): LGHNA, YNFKEQ. The CDR3 totals 15 residues. J was trimmed by 8 bases and V by 4 bases; bases with no gene match: 4. The DNA for the CDR3 is TGTGCCAGCAGCCTCAGACTAGCGGGGGGGGATGAGCAGTTCTTC. Translating gives CASSLRLAGGDEQFF.

V and J are TRBV30 and TRBJ1-1, with a tentative D call TRBD1 (6 bases). CDR1 GTSNPN and CDR2 SVGIG come from the germline V gene (reference sequence). The CDR3 covers 15 residues. Trimming pared 2 bases from V and 1 base from J, leaving 14 bases between. The CDR3 sequence: CAWSLRGGRNTEAFF. The CDR3 DNA sequence: TGTGCCTGGAGTCTAAGGGGGGGAAGGAACACTGAAGCTTTCTTT.

The chain combines TRBV6-1 with TRBJ2-3, with D perhaps TRBD2 (6 bases). Germline CDR1 and CDR2: MNHNS and SASEGT. V lost 4 bases, J lost 0 bases, and 8 bases lay in between. CDR3 size: 14 residues. The CDR3 DNA is TGTGCCAGCAGTGGCGGGACTAGCACAGATACGCAGTATTTT. This sequence encodes CASSGGTSTDTQYF.

The chain couples TRBV30 to TRBJ1-1, with D maybe TRBD1 (5 bases). Germline values: CDR1 GTSNPN, CDR2 SVGIG (reference sequence). V dropped 3 bases and J dropped 5 bases, with 13 bases sitting between them. The CDR3 sequence is 13 residues long. In DNA form, the CDR3 reads TGTGCCTGGAGAGGCGGGGGGTGGACTGAAGCTTTCTTT. This translates into CAWRGGGWTEAFF. Variable domain in full (rest from reference TRBV30 and TRBJ1-1): SQTIHQWPATLVQPVGSPLSLECTVEGTSNPNLYWYRQAAGRGLQLLFYSVGIGQISSEVPQNLSASRPQDRQFILSSKKLLLSDSGFYLCAWRGGGWTEAFFGQGTRLTVV.

The chain uses TRBV10-3 and TRBJ2-7; D remains ambiguous. CDR3 length equals 15 residues. V was pared by 3 bases and J by 6 bases, with 18 bases between. In germline, CDR1 is ENHRY, CDR2 SYGVKD. CDR3 region: CAISEFLKASSEQYF. The CDR3 nucleotides read TGTGCCATCAGTGAATTCCTTAAAGCAAGCTCCGAGCAGTACTTC.

The CDR3 region is CASTRVPDRAYGYTF. The CDR3 DNA sequence: TGTGCCAGCACTCGAGTTCCCGACAGGGCCTATGGCTACACCTTC. The chain couples TRBV27 to TRBJ1-2; 7 bases are a match to TRBD1. Germline V gene sequence: CDR1 MNHEY, CDR2 SMNVEV (reference sequence). There are 15 residues in the CDR3. The V segment lost 7 bases and the J segment 4 bases; nucleotides outside the gene matches: 12.

This sequence joins TRBV28 and TRBJ1-3; a weak D match, TRBD1 (5 bases). The length of the CDR3 is 15 residues. The germline V gene has CDR1 MDHEN and CDR2 SYDVKM. Trimming stripped 6 bases from V and 2 bases from J, with 14 bases between. The CDR3 here is CASSRPQAAGNTIYF. Written as DNA, the CDR3 is TGTGCCAGCAGCCGCCCACAGGCTGCTGGAAACACCATATATTTT.

The rearrangement links TRBV28 to TRBJ1-1; D is ambiguous. Trimming took 6 bases from V and 3 from J, leaving 14 bases between them. Germline V gene sequence: CDR1 MDHEN, CDR2 SYDVKM. The CDR3 is made up of 14 amino acids. CDR3 residues: CASRLIGGHTEAFF. Here the CDR3 DNA reads TGTGCCAGCAGGCTCATTGGCGGTCACACTGAAGCTTTCTTT.

The chain employs TRBV9 and TRBJ2-7, with 10 nucleotides matching TRBD2. Germline trimming cut 1 base from V and 2 bases from J; bases unmatched to any gene: 6. CDR1 is SGDLS and CDR2 is YYNGEE in the germline V gene. CDR3 length equals 16 residues. The CDR3 region is CASSVNPSGSTYEQYF. As DNA, the CDR3 is TGTGCCAGCAGCGTAAATCCTAGCGGGAGTACCTACGAGCAGTACTTC.

The chain recombines TRBV14 with TRBJ2-2, with 10 bases lining up with TRBD1. The CDR3 runs 17 residues. CDR1 and CDR2 (germline): SGHDN, FVKESK. The J segment lost 5 bases and the V segment lost 4 bases, leaving 10 bases of the junction unmatched. The CDR3 region is CASSLTGGVGLTGELFF. The CDR3 region has the DNA TGTGCCAGCAGCCTGACAGGGGGCGTCGGTCTGACCGGGGAGCTGTTTTTT.

The V and J genes are TRBV7-6 and TRBJ2-5; no definite D call. V shed 5 bases and J shed 1 base, with 2 bases lying between them. Germline lookup yields CDR1 SGHVS and CDR2 FNYEAQ. This CDR3 is 11 amino acids long. This CDR3 is CASSRQETQYF. The CDR3 DNA follows: TGTGCCAGCAGCCGCCAAGAGACCCAGTACTTC.